A single sample gave rise to the 32 T cell receptor beta chains below, sequenced in a study of blood T cells in healthy people across ages. Primers used in a second PCR of roughly 7 to 12 cycles were a sample-barcoded 5' primer and a J-beta primer mix. TCRdb analysed the 5' RACE reads with MiXCR anew, one entry per CDR3 protein. The sample records about 720,000 distinct CDR3 sequences, around a quarter being singletons. The same data also contributed to another study, on T cells of mothers and their children.

Material: blood. The receptors here all came from a boy aged 5-17 years in good health.

In this sample, this clonotype turned up a few times. The rearrangement links TRBV27 to TRBJ2-5; D is unclear. The closer fit of TRBJ2-1 to the DNA end suggests the J call may be wrong. CDR3 size: 16 residues. CDR1 and CDR2 (germline): MNHEY, SMNVEV (reference sequence). CDR3 DNA: TGTGCCAGCAGAGCCGCATTGGTGTATTCTTTGGTTGAGCAGTTCTTC. It encodes CASRAALVYSLVEQFF.

In its sample, this clonotype was seen a few times. This chain uses TRBV29-1 with TRBJ2-5; tentatively, D is TRBD2 (6 bases). Germline loops: CDR1 SQVTM, CDR2 ANQGSEA. V was trimmed by 2 bases and J by 0 bases, leaving 10 bases between them. This CDR3 spans 14 amino acids. This CDR3 reads CSVEMRDYQETQYF. Written as DNA, the CDR3 is TGCAGCGTTGAAATGAGGGACTACCAAGAGACCCAGTACTTC.

The chain joins TRBV24-1 to TRBJ2-7, with a tentative D call TRBD1 (6 bases). Germline CDR1 and CDR2: KGHDR and SFDVKD. V was trimmed by 4 bases and J by 6 bases, leaving 18 bases between them. The CDR3 spans 15 residues. Here the CDR3 DNA reads TGTGCCACCAGTGACCTGGCTGGGGGCTCGCGCGAGCAGTACTTC. It translates to CATSDLAGGSREQYF.

This clonotype showed up just a few times. V and J are TRBV7-2 and TRBJ2-5; unclear D gene. Trimming shortened V by 2 bases and J by 3 bases, and 25 bases separated the two germline ends. The CDR3 has 19 residues. CDR1 is SGHTA, CDR2 FQGNSA, per germline. In DNA form, the CDR3 reads TGTGCCAGCAGCTTACCCCCGGTGGGCCTTCGGGCTAGTAAAGAGACCCAGTACTTC. This translates into CASSLPPVGLRASKETQYF. The variable domain in full, with the rest retrieved from reference TRBV7-2 and TRBJ2-5, is GAGVSQSPSNKVTEKGKDVELRCDPISGHTALYWYRQSLGQGLEFLIYFQGNSAPDKSGLPSDRFSAERTGGSVSTLTIQRTQQEDSAVYLCASSLPPVGLRASKETQYFGPGTRLLVL.

This CDR3 is CASSPGQQLSLSYEQYF. The CDR3 nucleotides are TGTGCCAGCAGCCCGGGACAACAGCTGTCCCTCTCCTACGAGCAGTACTTC. The chain couples TRBV19 to TRBJ2-7; maybe TRBD1 (6 bases). CDR3 size: 17 residues. The germline V and J ends were trimmed by 9 bases and 0 bases, with 24 bases remaining between them. In germline, CDR1 is LNHDA, CDR2 SQIVND (reference sequence).

The V gene is TRBV5-4, the J gene TRBJ2-5; no reliable D call. Trimming took 4 bases from V and 0 from J, leaving 7 bases between them. This CDR3 contains 13 residues. Germline CDR1 reads SGHNT; CDR2 reads YYREEE (reference sequence). DNA for the CDR3: TGTGCCAGCAGCAGCGAGAACCAAGAGACCCAGTACTTC. It translates to CASSSENQETQYF.

The chain carries TRBV4-1 and TRBJ2-5, with TRBD1 matching over 7 bases. The CDR3 is made up of 14 amino acids. CDR1 is MGHRA, CDR2 YSYEKL, per germline. With 4 bases clipped from V and 5 bases from J, the junction kept 7 bases outside the gene matches. The CDR3 coding sequence is TGCGCCAGCAGCCGAGGGGGCAGGGGTGAGACCCAGTACTTC. As protein: CASSRGGRGETQYF.

This clonotype was seen only a few times. The rearrangement uses TRBV28 and TRBJ2-7, with a tentative D call TRBD1 (7 bases). Deletions cut 9 bases from V and 3 bases from J, with 12 bases between. In germline, CDR1 is MDHEN, CDR2 SYDVKM. This CDR3 has 12 amino acids. The chain's CDR3 is CASGTAGYEQYF. DNA for the CDR3: TGTGCCAGTGGGACAGCGGGCTACGAGCAGTACTTC.

This clonotype has only a few counts. This sequence joins TRBV6-1 and TRBJ2-1, with D hard to call. The CDR3 loop spans 16 amino acids. V was clipped by 3 bases and J by 5 bases, with 17 bases between them. Germline CDR1 reads MNHNS; CDR2 reads SASEGT. The CDR3: CASSEDPSSRDNEQFF. CDR3 in DNA: TGTGCCAGCAGTGAGGATCCATCCAGCAGAGACAATGAGCAGTTCTTC.

The chain couples TRBV24-1 to TRBJ2-1; D is unresolved. Germline lookup yields CDR1 KGHDR and CDR2 SFDVKD. V was clipped by 3 bases and J by 5 bases, with 13 bases between them. This CDR3 comprises 15 residues. CDR3 DNA sequence: TGTGCCACCAGTGATCGGAGTACATCCCACAATGAGCAGTTCTTC. Translating gives CATSDRSTSHNEQFF.

The chain combines TRBV6-6 with TRBJ1-2, with unresolved D. CDR3 length: 13 amino acids. The germline CDR1 and CDR2 sequences are MNHNY and SVGAGI (reference sequence). V was shortened by 6 bases and J by 6 bases, with 14 bases between the two germline ends. The CDR3 nucleotides are TGTGCCAGCAGAGGTGACACCCGGCATGGCTACACCTTC. It specifies CASRGDTRHGYTF.

The V and J genes are TRBV4-3 and TRBJ1-1; maybe TRBD1 (6 bases). The CDR3 loop spans 15 amino acids. Trimming pared 0 bases from V and 4 bases from J, leaving 12 bases between. CDR1 is LGHNA and CDR2 is YSLEER in the germline V gene. CDR3: CASSQDEGVSTEAFF. DNA of the CDR3: TGCGCCAGCAGCCAAGATGAGGGGGTAAGCACTGAAGCTTTCTTT.

CDR3 loop: CASSLVQVETQYF. CDR3 DNA sequence: TGTGCCAGCAGCTTAGTGCAGGTGGAGACCCAGTACTTC. J is TRBJ2-5 and V is TRBV7-2; no reliable D call. The V end lost 1 base, the J end lost 5 bases, and 8 bases lay between the germline ends. The germline gives CDR1 SGHTA, CDR2 FQGNSA. The CDR3 has 13 residues.

A note on this clonotype: Its ends do not fully match the called genes, so a read error is possible. The chain is built from TRBV28 and TRBJ2-2; D may be TRBD2 (6 bases). The germline CDR1 and CDR2 sequences are MDHEN and SYDVKM. The CDR3 has 20 amino acids. The CDR3 is CASRTELPLAKEGNTGELFF. The CDR3 nucleotides are TGCGCCAGCAGAACCGAATTACCCCTAGCGAAAGAGGGCAACACCGGGGAGCTGTTTTTT.

Only a few counts were recorded for this clonotype. V and J are TRBV21-1 and TRBJ2-6; the tabulated D call, TRBD1, remains unverified against the DNA. TRBV21-1 is assigned pseudogene status. The length of the CDR3 is 20 residues. CDR3 DNA: TGTGCCAGCAGCAAAGAGGGTCAGGGGACCAACCACTCTGGGGCCAACGTCCTGACTTTC. Its translation: CASSKEGQGTNHSGANVLTF.

The chain employs TRBV4-1 and TRBJ2-3, with D possibly matching TRBD1 (6 bases). The CDR3 contains 14 residues. V was clipped by 4 bases and J by 6 bases, with 14 bases between them. CDR1 MGHRA and CDR2 YSYEKL come from the germline V gene. The CDR3 DNA is TGCGCCAGCAGCCCGGGACAAGAGACCGATACGCAGTATTTT. It encodes CASSPGQETDTQYF.

The chain links TRBV6-1 to TRBJ2-1; no clear D gene. Per the germline V gene, CDR1 is MNHNS and CDR2 is SASEGT. V gave up 2 bases and J gave up 7 bases, with 6 bases separating them. The CDR3 runs 12 residues. The CDR3 loop reads CASSERRNEQFF. The CDR3 DNA is TGTGCCAGCAGTGAACGGCGGAATGAGCAGTTCTTC.

The genes are TRBV15 and TRBJ2-7, with 8 bases aligning to TRBD1. This CDR3 contains 15 residues. V lost 1 base to trimming and J lost 1 base; unmatched junction nucleotides: 3. Germline CDR1 reads LNHNV; CDR2 reads YYDKDF (reference sequence). In DNA, the CDR3 is TGTGCCACCAGCAGAGGGACAGGGTCGTCCTACGAGCAGTACTTC. It yields the protein CATSRGTGSSYEQYF.

This clonotype was detected a few times. The rearrangement links TRBV6-5 to TRBJ1-1; D is unclear. V was clipped by 0 bases and J by 0 bases, with 11 bases between them. CDR1 is MNHEY and CDR2 is SVGAGI in the germline V gene. The CDR3 covers 16 residues. This CDR3 reads CASSYSILRLNTEAFF. CDR3 sequence (DNA): TGTGCCAGCAGTTACTCGATTCTTAGGCTGAACACTGAAGCTTTCTTT.

The J gene is TRBJ1-6, the V gene TRBV28; D unclear. The V gene lost 5 bases and the J gene lost 11 bases, with 16 bases spanning the gap. CDR1 MDHEN and CDR2 SYDVKM come from the germline V gene. This CDR3 has 14 amino acids. CDR3 in amino acids: CASSPGGVRAPLHF. The CDR3, as DNA: TGTGCCAGCAGTCCGGGAGGAGTCCGCGCACCCCTCCACTTT.

This clonotype was counted a few times. Here the CDR3 reads CASSPGLKTDTQYF. CDR3 bases: TGTGCCAGCAGCCCGGGACTCAAAACAGATACGCAGTATTTT. This chain connects TRBV3-1 to TRBJ2-3; a weak D match, TRBD2 (6 bases). The germline gives CDR1 LGHDT, CDR2 YNNKEL (reference sequence). The CDR3 runs to 14 residues. V was pared by 4 bases and J by 3 bases, with 11 bases between.

This clonotype was observed a few times. The rearrangement joins TRBV29-1 to TRBJ2-3, with D tentatively TRBD2 (6 bases). The V gene's germline CDR1 is SQVTM and CDR2 ANQGSEA. This CDR3 has 12 amino acids. Trimming took off 4 bases at V and 4 bases at J, with 9 bases between the two ends. CDR3 protein: CSVGGRPDTQYF. In nucleotides, the CDR3 is TGCAGCGTTGGAGGGAGGCCAGATACGCAGTATTTT.

This clonotype was seen more than once but under ten times. The chain is built from TRBV2 and TRBJ2-1; D gene unclear. V lost 4 bases and J lost 7, with 17 bases in between. This CDR3 comprises 15 residues. CDR1 and CDR2 (germline): SNHLY, FYNNEI. CDR3 residues: CASSGFLNGRNEQFF. In DNA, the CDR3 is TGTGCCAGCAGTGGCTTTTTGAATGGAAGGAATGAGCAGTTCTTC.

The chain has TRBV28 and TRBJ2-5, with 9 bases lining up with TRBD1. The J call is doubtful: the DNA matches TRBJ2-7 better. Looked up from germline, CDR1 is MDHEN and CDR2 is SYDVKM. The CDR3 sequence is 15 residues long. The chain's CDR3 is CASSKAGTGYYEQYF. The CDR3, as DNA: TGTGCCAGCAGCAAGGCAGGGACAGGGTACTACGAGCAGTACTTC.

This clonotype was recorded at least ten times. The gene calls are TRBV5-1 and TRBJ2-7, with a weak D call TRBD1 (6 bases). V was trimmed by 0 bases and J by 4 bases, leaving 11 bases between them. This CDR3 is 14 amino acids long. CDR1 is SGHRS, CDR2 YFSETQ, per germline. CDR3 in DNA: TGCGCCAGCAGCTTGGCAGGGGTTTCGTACGAGCAGTACTTC. Translated: CASSLAGVSYEQYF.

The chain is built from TRBV27 and TRBJ1-2; TRBD1 aligns across 7 bases. The CDR3 totals 16 residues. The ends lost 6 bases at V and 2 bases at J; junction bases unmatched: 12. Germline V gives CDR1 MNHEY, CDR2 SMNVEV (reference sequence). The CDR3 DNA reads TGTGCCAGCAGAACTCGACAGGGCTTCACGAACTATGGCTACACCTTC. It specifies CASRTRQGFTNYGYTF.

V is TRBV28 and J is TRBJ2-7, with D perhaps matching TRBD1 (5 bases). V was shortened by 7 bases and J by 2 bases, with 12 bases between the two germline ends. Germline loops: CDR1 MDHEN, CDR2 SYDVKM. The length of the CDR3 is 13 residues. The CDR3 DNA sequence: TGTGCCAGCAATACGGGCAGGGCCTACGAGCAGTACTTC. Translation gives CASNTGRAYEQYF.

With regard to this clonotype: Without the conserved terminal phenylalanine or tryptophan, this CDR3 likely stems from a read error. In DNA, the CDR3 is TGTGCCAGCAGCTTAGAGGGTCCGGATACGCAGTATTTA. Translating gives CASSLEGPDTQYL. The J gene is TRBJ2-3, the V gene TRBV7-3; D might be TRBD2 (5 bases). Germline V gene lookup returns CDR1 SGHTA and CDR2 FQGTGA. CDR3 size: 13 residues. Trimming shortened V by 2 bases and J by 6 bases, and 9 bases separated the two germline ends.

This sequence joins TRBV20-1 and TRBJ2-5; TRBD2 might be the D (5 bases). The CDR3 is made up of 12 amino acids. With 1 base removed from V and 5 bases from J, the gap between germline ends came to 8 bases. The germline gives CDR1 DFQATT, CDR2 SNEGSKA (reference sequence). CDR3 residues: CSARAGSETQYF. DNA for the CDR3: TGCAGTGCTAGAGCGGGATCGGAGACCCAGTACTTC.

The V and J genes are TRBV7-9 and TRBJ2-3; TRBD2 agrees at 9 bases. CDR3 length equals 16 residues. V gave up 5 bases and J gave up 4 bases; unmatched junction bases: 10. Germline CDR1 reads SEHNR; CDR2 reads FQNEAQ (reference sequence). The CDR3 spells CASSPFSGRVADTQYF. CDR3 bases: TGTGCCAGCAGCCCTTTTAGCGGGAGAGTCGCAGATACGCAGTATTTT.

This clonotype was counted only a few times. The chain has TRBV11-1 and TRBJ2-5; the match to TRBD2 covers 8 bases. From germline, CDR1 is SGHAT and CDR2 FQDESV (reference sequence). Losses at the gene ends were 5 bases for V and 4 bases for J; bases not matched to a gene: 6. This CDR3 region has 14 residues. The CDR3: CASSGGGLGETQYF. Written as DNA, the CDR3 is TGTGCCAGCAGCGGCGGGGGGCTCGGAGAGACCCAGTACTTC.

The V gene is TRBV20-1, the J gene TRBJ2-1; 11 nucleotides agree with TRBD2. The CDR3 is made up of 16 amino acids. The ends lost 3 bases at V and 0 bases at J; junction bases unmatched: 4. Looked up from germline, CDR1 is DFQATT and CDR2 is SNEGSKA (reference sequence). The CDR3 sequence is CSARGLAESSYNEQFF. As DNA, the CDR3 is TGCAGTGCTAGGGGACTAGCGGAAAGCTCCTACAATGAGCAGTTCTTC.